Listed below are T cell receptor beta chains from one sample, sequenced in a study of blood T cell repertoires in COVID-19. Measured with immunoSEQ multiplex PCR; TCRdb has only the in-frame clones, and not every one. Of around 130,000 clones listed, about 88% are singletons. The source material was peripheral blood. The receptors were gathered from a human donor with COVID-19, enrolled during active disease. The donor label of this sample is uncertain. Each CDR3 is given with its conserved first and last residue. The D gene is left open where the match is weak. The size entry is marked missing in some rows and otherwise reads once, few, many or a size class.

.	.	18	TRBJ2-1	TRBV7-8	TGTGCCAGCAGCTTAGGTCCTAGCGTAATGAGCTCCTACAATGAGCAGTTCTTC	CASSLGPSVMSSYNEQFF
.	.	13	TRBJ2-5	TRBV5-4	TGTGCCAGCAGTTACCGGGGCCAAGAGACCCAGTACTTC	CASSYRGQETQYF
.	.	15	TRBJ2-4	TRBV25-1	TGTGCCAGCAGTGAGAGGAGCGCAAACAAAAACATTCAGTACTTC	CASSERSANKNIQYF
TRBD1	.	16	TRBJ1-1	TRBV6-5	TGTGCCAGCAGTTACGGCCTGACAGGGGGTTGGACTGAAGCTTTCTTT	CASSYGLTGGWTEAFF
TRBD2	.	16	TRBJ2-7	TRBV6-6	TGTGCCAGCAGCTCCCTAGCGGGAGGCTTCTCCTACGAGCAGTACTTC	CASSSLAGGFSYEQYF
.	.	20	TRBJ2-1	TRBV4-1	TGCGCCAGCAGCCAAGATGAGGTCGGGTCCCCGGCCGCCCTCTACAATGAGCAGTTCTTC	CASSQDEVGSPAALYNEQFF
TRBD1	.	14	TRBJ2-2	TRBV11-3	TGTGCCAGCAGACGACAGGGTTTAACCGGGGAGCTGTTTTTT	CASRRQGLTGELFF
TRBD2	.	12	TRBJ2-7	TRBV3-1/TRBV3-2	TGTGCCAGCAGCCGGGAGGGAAGCGAGCAGTACTTC	CASSREGSEQYF
TRBD1	few	14	TRBJ2-3	TRBV7-2	TGTGCCAGCAGTCCACAGGGGAGCACAGATACGCAGTATTTT	CASSPQGSTDTQYF
TRBD1	.	14	TRBJ1-1	TRBV6-5	TGTGCCAGCAGAAGGGACAGGGAAAACACTGAAGCTTTCTTT	CASRRDRENTEAFF
.	.	12	TRBJ1-1	TRBV11-2	TGTGCCAGCTTGTTTGGGGGGACTGAAGCTTTCTTT	CASLFGGTEAFF
TRBD2	.	16	TRBJ2-7	TRBV4-2	TGTGCCAGCAGCCCAACGACTAGCGGGGGTCCAGACGAGCAGTACTTC	CASSPTTSGGPDEQYF
.	once	20	TRBJ1-5	TRBV4-1	TGCGCCAGCAGCCCCAGATGGCCGGGAGCGGGCCGTTATAGCAATCAGCCCCAGCATTTT	CASSPRWPGAGRYSNQPQHF
.	few	14	TRBJ1-4	TRBV5-1	TGCGCCAGCAGCCTAGTTGCAACTAATGAAAAACTGTTTTTT	CASSLVATNEKLFF
.	.	14	TRBJ2-1	TRBV2	TGTGCCAGCAGTGTAGGGACTTCCTACAATGAGCAGTTCTTC	CASSVGTSYNEQFF
.	.	12	TRBJ1-2	TRBV10-3	TGTGCCATCGGAGTGCTGTCGGGTGGCTACACCTTC	CAIGVLSGGYTF
TRBD2	.	17	TRBJ2-1	TRBV5-1	TGCGCCAGCAGCTCAGCTCCCGGGACTAGCGTCTACAATGAGCAGTTCTTC	CASSSAPGTSVYNEQFF
.	.	13	TRBJ2-7	TRBV3-1/TRBV3-2	TGTGCCAGCAGCCAAGATCACGGGTACGAGCAGTACTTC	CASSQDHGYEQYF
.	.	14	TRBJ2-2	TRBV10-1	TGCGCCAGCAGTGTGAGCGGGAACACCGGGGAGCTGTTTTTT	CASSVSGNTGELFF
.	.	13	TRBJ1-4	TRBV5-1	TGCGCCAGCAGCTTGGGACGGGGTGAAAAACTGTTTTTT	CASSLGRGEKLFF
.	.	12	TRBJ2-5	TRBV5-6	TGTGCCAGCAGTTCGAGCCAAGAGACCCAGTACTTC	CASSSSQETQYF
TRBD2	once	18	TRBJ2-1	TRBV4-2	TGTGCCAGCAGCCGCCGGCGACTAGCCGAGAGCTCCTACAATGAGCAGTTCTTC	CASSRRRLAESSYNEQFF
.	few	14	TRBJ2-7	TRBV6-5	TGTGCCAGCCCCGCCGGGAGTACCCCCTACGAGCAGTACTTC	CASPAGSTPYEQYF
.	.	13	TRBJ2-5	TRBV29-1	TGCAGCGTTGGGTTGGGGGCCGGGGAGACCCAGTACTTC	CSVGLGAGETQYF
TRBD1	.	13	TRBJ1-1	TRBV24-1	TGTGCCACCCGGAGGACAGGGAAAACTGAAGCTTTCTTT	CATRRTGKTEAFF
.	.	13	TRBJ1-1	TRBV7-3	TGTGCCAGCAGCGTACAGGGTGACACTGAAGCTTTCTTT	CASSVQGDTEAFF
.	.	15	TRBJ1-4	TRBV2	TGTGCCAGCAGTGGGCCGGGAAGGGGGTTTGAAAAACTGTTTTTT	CASSGPGRGFEKLFF
TRBD1	few	15	TRBJ1-4	TRBV9	TGTGCCAGCAGCCAACCGGGACAGGGGTATGAAAAACTGTTTTTT	CASSQPGQGYEKLFF
.	.	15	TRBJ2-1	TRBV27	TGTGCCAGCAGTCCCCCGGGACTCCGACACAATGAGCAGTTCTTC	CASSPPGLRHNEQFF
TRBD2	.	16	TRBJ2-5	TRBV5-1	TGCGCCAGCAGCTTGGAACTAGCGGGAGGGCTAGAGACCCAGTACTTC	CASSLELAGGLETQYF
TRBD1	.	13	TRBJ1-4	TRBV5-4	TGTGCCAGCAGCCCGGACAGGGTGGGAAAACTGTTTTTT	CASSPDRVGKLFF
.	.	12	TRBJ1-6	TRBV19	TGTGCCAGTAGTATCGCGAATTCACCCCTCCACTTT	CASSIANSPLHF
.	.	13	TRBJ1-2	TRBV6-5	TGTGCCAGCAGTCGGGACACACGGTATGGCTACACCTTC	CASSRDTRYGYTF
.	few	12	TRBJ1-2	TRBV12-3/TRBV12-4	TGTGCCAGCACCTTTACAGGGCATGGCTACACCTTC	CASTFTGHGYTF
.	.	14	TRBJ1-2	TRBV6-5	TGTGCCAGCAGTTCCCCCATGAGGGACTATGGCTACACCTTC	CASSSPMRDYGYTF
TRBD2	.	16	TRBJ2-3	TRBV2	TGTGCCAGCCTCGAGGGTCCAAGGACTAGCGGGATGTTTCGGTATTTT	CASLEGPRTSGMFRYF
.	once	13	TRBJ1-1	TRBV19	TGTGCCAGTAGTATATTCCACGGGACTGAAGCTTTCTTT	CASSIFHGTEAFF
TRBD1	.	15	TRBJ1-2	TRBV13	TGTGCCAGCAGCTTAGGGACAGGGGTTATCTATGGCTACACCTTC	CASSLGTGVIYGYTF
TRBD1	.	15	TRBJ2-5	TRBV18	TGTGCCAGCTCACCGCGACAGGGCCCCCAAGAGACCCAGTACTTC	CASSPRQGPQETQYF
.	.	13	TRBJ1-6	TRBV16	TGTGCCAGCAGCCAATCGCGACAGATGACCCTCCACTTT	CASSQSRQMTLHF
.	.	15	TRBJ1-3	TRBV3-1/TRBV3-2	TGTGCCAGCAGCCAATCGCCAGACTCTGGAAACACCATATATTTT	CASSQSPDSGNTIYF
.	.	16	TRBJ1-6	TRBV9	TGTGCCAGCAGCGCGCGCCTGGACATAGGGAATTCACCCCTCCACTTT	CASSARLDIGNSPLHF
.	.	12	TRBJ1-5	TRBV7-9	TGTGCCAGCAGCAAAGAGGGAGGGCCCCAGCATTTT	CASSKEGGPQHF
.	.	17	TRBJ2-1	TRBV7-9	TGTGCCAGCAGCTTAGGGGCAATTAGAAGCTCCTACAATGAGCAGTTCTTC	CASSLGAIRSSYNEQFF
TRBD1	.	14	TRBJ1-1	TRBV5-1	TGCGCCAGCAGCTTGGGACAGGGACTGACCCAAGCTTTCTTT	CASSLGQGLTQAFF
.	.	13	TRBJ1-2	TRBV7-9	TGTGCCAGCAGCTTCGGGGGATACTATGGCTACACCTTC	CASSFGGYYGYTF
.	.	14	TRBJ2-1	TRBV6-1	TGTGCCAGCAGTGAACTTGCGGGGTACAATGAGCAGTTCTTC	CASSELAGYNEQFF